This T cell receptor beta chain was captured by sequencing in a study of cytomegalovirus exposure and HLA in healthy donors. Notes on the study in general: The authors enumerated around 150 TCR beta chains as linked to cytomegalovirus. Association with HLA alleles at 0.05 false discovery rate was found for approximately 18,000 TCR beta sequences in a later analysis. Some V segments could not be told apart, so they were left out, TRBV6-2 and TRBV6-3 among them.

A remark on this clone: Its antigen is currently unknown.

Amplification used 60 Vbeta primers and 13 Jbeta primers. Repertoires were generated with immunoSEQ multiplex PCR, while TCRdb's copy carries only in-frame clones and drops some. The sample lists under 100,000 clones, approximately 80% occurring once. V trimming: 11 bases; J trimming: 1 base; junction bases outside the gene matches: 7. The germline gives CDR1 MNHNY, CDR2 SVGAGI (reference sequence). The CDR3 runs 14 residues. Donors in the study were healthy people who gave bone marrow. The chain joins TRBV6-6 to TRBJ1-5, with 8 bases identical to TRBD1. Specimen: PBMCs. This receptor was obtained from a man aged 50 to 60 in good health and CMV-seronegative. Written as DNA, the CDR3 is TGTGCCGCCTCCGGACAGGGAAGCAATCAGCCCCAGCATTTT. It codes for CAASGQGSNQPQHF.